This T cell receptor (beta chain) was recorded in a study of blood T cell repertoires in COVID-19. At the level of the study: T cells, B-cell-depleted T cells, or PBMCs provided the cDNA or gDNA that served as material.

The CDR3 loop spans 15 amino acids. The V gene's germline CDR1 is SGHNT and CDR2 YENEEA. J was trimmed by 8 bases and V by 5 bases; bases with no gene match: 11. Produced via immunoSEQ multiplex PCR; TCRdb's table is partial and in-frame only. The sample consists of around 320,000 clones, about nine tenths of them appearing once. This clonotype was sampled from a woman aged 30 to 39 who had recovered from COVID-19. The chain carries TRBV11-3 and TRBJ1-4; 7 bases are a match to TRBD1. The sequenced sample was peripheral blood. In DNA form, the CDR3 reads TGTGCCAGCAGCAAACGACAGGGCTGGAGAGAAAAACTGTTTTTT. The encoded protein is CASSKRQGWREKLFF.